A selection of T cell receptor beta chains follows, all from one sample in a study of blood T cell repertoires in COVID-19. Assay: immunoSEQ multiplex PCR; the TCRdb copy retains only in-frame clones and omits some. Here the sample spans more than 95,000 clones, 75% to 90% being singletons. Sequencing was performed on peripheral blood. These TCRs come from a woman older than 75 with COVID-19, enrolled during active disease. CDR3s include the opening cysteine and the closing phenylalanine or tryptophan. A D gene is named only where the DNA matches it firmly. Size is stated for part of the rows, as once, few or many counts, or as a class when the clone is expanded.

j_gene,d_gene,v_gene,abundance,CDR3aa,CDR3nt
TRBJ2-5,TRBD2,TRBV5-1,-,CASSSAGGQETQYF,TGCGCCAGCAGCTCAGCGGGGGGCCAAGAGACCCAGTACTTC
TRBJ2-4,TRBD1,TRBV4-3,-,CASSPQGLVGGNIQYF,TGCGCCAGCAGCCCCCAGGGTCTAGTAGGGGGCAACATTCAGTACTTC
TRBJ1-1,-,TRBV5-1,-,CASSLNRLGYTEAFF,TGCGCCAGCAGCTTAAACAGGTTAGGGTACACTGAAGCTTTCTTT
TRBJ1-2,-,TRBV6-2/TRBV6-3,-,CASSQSTYGYTF,TGTGCCAGCAGTCAGTCCACCTATGGCTACACCTTC
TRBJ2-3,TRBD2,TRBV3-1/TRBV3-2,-,CASSQALSGRAWNTQYF,TGTGCCAGCAGCCAAGCCCTTAGCGGGAGGGCCTGGAATACGCAGTATTTT
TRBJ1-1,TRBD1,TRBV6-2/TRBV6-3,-,CASSLTGENTEAFF,TGTGCCAGCAGTCTCACAGGGGAGAACACTGAAGCTTTCTTT
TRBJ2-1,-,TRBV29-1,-,CSVTSQWGHEQFF,TGCAGCGTTACATCCCAATGGGGCCATGAGCAGTTCTTC
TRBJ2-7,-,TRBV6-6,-,CASSSPSSYEQYF,TGTGCCAGCAGTTCCCCTAGCTCCTACGAGCAGTACTTC
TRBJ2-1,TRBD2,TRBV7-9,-,CASSLGVAGGHEQFF,TGTGCCAGCAGCTTAGGAGTAGCGGGAGGGCATGAGCAGTTCTTC
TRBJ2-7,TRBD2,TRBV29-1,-,CSVRLGLASYEQYF,TGCAGCGTCCGTTTGGGACTAGCCTCCTACGAGCAGTACTTC
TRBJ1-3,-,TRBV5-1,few,CASSLAPGVSGNTIYF,TGCGCCAGCAGCTTGGCTCCGGGTGTGTCTGGAAACACCATATATTTT
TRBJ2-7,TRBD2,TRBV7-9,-,CASNSGLAGYEQYF,TGTGCCAGCAACTCCGGACTAGCGGGTTACGAGCAGTACTTC
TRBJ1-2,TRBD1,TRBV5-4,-,CASRDPGQMDYGYTF,TGTGCCAGCAGAGATCCGGGACAGATGGACTATGGCTACACCTTC
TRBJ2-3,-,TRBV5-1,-,CASSKQVLARNTDTQYF,TGCGCCAGCAGCAAACAGGTCCTAGCGAGGAACACAGATACGCAGTATTTT
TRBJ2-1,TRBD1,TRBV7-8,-,CASSPGQGPYNEQFF,TGTGCCAGCAGCCCGGGACAGGGACCCTACAATGAGCAGTTCTTC
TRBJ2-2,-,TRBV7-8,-,CASSPLETGELFF,TGTGCCAGCAGTCCGCTAGAAACCGGGGAGCTGTTTTTT
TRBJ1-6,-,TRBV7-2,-,CASSLAHRSSPLHF,TGTGCCAGCAGCTTAGCTCACAGGAGTTCACCCCTCCACTTT
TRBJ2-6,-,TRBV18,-,CASSPTRAFSSGANVLTF,TGTGCCAGCTCACCAACGAGGGCGTTTAGCTCTGGGGCCAACGTCCTGACTTTC
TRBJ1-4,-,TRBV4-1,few,CASSQFPPGIAAWLREKLFF,TGCGCCAGCAGCCAATTCCCTCCGGGGATAGCTGCTTGGTTAAGGGAAAAACTGTTTTTT
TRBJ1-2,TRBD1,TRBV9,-,CASSPSTGADYGYTF,TGTGCCAGCAGCCCCTCGACAGGGGCGGACTATGGCTACACCTTC
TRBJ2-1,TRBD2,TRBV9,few,CASSLSGNSYNEQFF,TGTGCCAGCAGCTTGAGCGGGAATTCCTACAATGAGCAGTTCTTC
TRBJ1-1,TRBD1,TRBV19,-,CASSTSGTGQGVFF,TGTGCCAGTAGCACCTCCGGGACGGGACAGGGGGTTTTCTTT
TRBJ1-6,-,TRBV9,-,CASSVGTGAPLHF,TGTGCCAGCAGCGTAGGTACAGGAGCACCCCTCCACTTT
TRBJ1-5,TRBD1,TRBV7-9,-,CASSLGQGINQPQHF,TGTGCCAGCAGCTTAGGACAGGGGATAAATCAGCCCCAGCATTTT
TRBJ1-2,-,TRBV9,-,CASSPPGVLRGYTF,TGTGCCAGCAGCCCACCGGGAGTTTTAAGAGGCTACACCTTC
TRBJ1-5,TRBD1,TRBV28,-,CASSLTGAARPQHF,TGTGCCAGCAGTTTGACAGGGGCGGCTCGGCCCCAGCATTTT
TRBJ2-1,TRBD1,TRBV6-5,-,CASRQGTYNEQFF,TGTGCCAGTCGACAGGGAACCTACAATGAGCAGTTCTTC
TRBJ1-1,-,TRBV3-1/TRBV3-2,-,CASSQDRGFEAFF,TGTGCCAGCAGCCAAGATCGAGGGTTTGAAGCTTTCTTT
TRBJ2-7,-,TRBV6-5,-,CASSYSRGSSGEQYF,TGTGCCAGCAGTTACTCGAGAGGTTCGTCGGGCGAGCAGTACTTC
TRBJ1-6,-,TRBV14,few,CASSQESSSSYNSPLHF,TGTGCCAGCAGCCAAGAGAGCTCGAGCTCCTATAATTCACCCCTCCACTTT
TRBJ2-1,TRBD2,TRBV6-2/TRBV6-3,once,CASSYSMPGPRGLLAAEQFF,TGTGCCAGCAGTTACTCGATGCCGGGCCCCCGGGGTCTACTAGCGGCAGAGCAGTTCTTC
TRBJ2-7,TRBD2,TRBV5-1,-,CASSITSGSFYEQYF,TGCGCCAGCAGCATTACTAGCGGGAGTTTCTACGAGCAGTACTTC
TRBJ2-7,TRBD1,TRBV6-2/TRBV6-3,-,CASSRTGLTYEQYF,TGTGCCAGCAGTCGGACAGGGCTGACCTACGAGCAGTACTTC
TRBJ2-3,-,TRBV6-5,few,CASTQRATDTQYF,TGTGCCAGCACCCAGCGGGCCACAGATACGCAGTATTTT
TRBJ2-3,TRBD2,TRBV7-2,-,CASKLAGVLDTQYF,TGTGCCAGCAAGCTAGCGGGAGTCCTAGATACGCAGTATTTT
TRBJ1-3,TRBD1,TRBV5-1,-,CASSRTGISGNTIYF,TGCGCCAGCAGCAGGACAGGCATCTCTGGAAACACCATATATTTT
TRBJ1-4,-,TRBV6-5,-,CASRADATNEKLFF,TGTGCCAGCAGGGCAGATGCAACTAATGAAAAACTGTTTTTT
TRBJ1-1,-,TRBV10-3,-,CAISAEGENTEAFF,TGTGCCATCAGTGCGGAGGGCGAGAACACTGAAGCTTTCTTT
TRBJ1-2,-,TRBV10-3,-,CAISRDTDYGYTF,TGTGCCATCAGTCGGGACACCGACTATGGCTACACCTTC
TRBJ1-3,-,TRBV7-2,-,CASSLQGFSGNTIYF,TGTGCCAGCAGCTTACAGGGTTTCTCTGGAAACACCATATATTTT
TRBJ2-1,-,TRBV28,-,CASSEAGEPYNEQFF,TGTGCCAGCAGTGAAGCAGGGGAGCCCTACAATGAGCAGTTCTTC
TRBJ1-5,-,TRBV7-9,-,CASSLDRDQPQHF,TGTGCCAGCAGCTTAGACAGGGATCAGCCCCAGCATTTT
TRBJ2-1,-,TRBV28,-,CASSLVPAHASEQFF,TGTGCCAGCAGTCTAGTGCCTGCCCACGCAAGTGAGCAGTTCTTC
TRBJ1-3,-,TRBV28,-,CASLTTVSGNTIYF,TGTGCCAGCCTGACCACAGTCAGTGGAAACACCATATATTTT
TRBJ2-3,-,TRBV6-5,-,CASNRGRPSTDTQYF,TGTGCCAGCAATCGGGGGAGGCCTAGCACAGATACGCAGTATTTT
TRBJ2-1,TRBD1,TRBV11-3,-,CASSAGQGLRNEQFF,TGTGCCAGCAGCGCGGGACAGGGCCTCAGGAATGAGCAGTTCTTC
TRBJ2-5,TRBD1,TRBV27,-,CASSQQLPSPSGGETQYF,TGTGCCAGCAGCCAGCAGCTACCTTCCCCTTCAGGGGGAGAGACCCAGTACTTC
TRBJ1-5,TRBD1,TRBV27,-,CASRSQGASQPQHF,TGTGCCAGCAGGTCACAGGGGGCTAGTCAGCCCCAGCATTTT
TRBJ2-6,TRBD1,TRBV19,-,CASSIRAGTGSGANVLTF,TGTGCCAGTAGTATCCGGGCGGGGACAGGCTCTGGGGCCAACGTCCTGACTTTC